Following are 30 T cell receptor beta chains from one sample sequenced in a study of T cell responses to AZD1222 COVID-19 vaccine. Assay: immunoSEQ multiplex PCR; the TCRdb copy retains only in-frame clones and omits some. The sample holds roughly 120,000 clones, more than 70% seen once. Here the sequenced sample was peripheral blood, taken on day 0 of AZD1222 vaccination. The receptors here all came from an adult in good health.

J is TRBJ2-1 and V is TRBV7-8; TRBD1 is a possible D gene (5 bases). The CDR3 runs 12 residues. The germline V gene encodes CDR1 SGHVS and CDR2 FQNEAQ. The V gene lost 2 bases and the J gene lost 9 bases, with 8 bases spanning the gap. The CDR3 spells CASSLRQGEQFF. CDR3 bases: TGTGCCAGCAGCTTACGGCAGGGTGAGCAGTTCTTC.

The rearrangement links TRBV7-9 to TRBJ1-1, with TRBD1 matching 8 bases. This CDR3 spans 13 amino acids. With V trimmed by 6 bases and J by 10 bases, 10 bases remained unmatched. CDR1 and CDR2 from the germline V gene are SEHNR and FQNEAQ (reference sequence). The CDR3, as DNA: TGTGCCAGCAGGCCCAAGACAGGGGATGGAGCTTTCTTT. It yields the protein CASRPKTGDGAFF.

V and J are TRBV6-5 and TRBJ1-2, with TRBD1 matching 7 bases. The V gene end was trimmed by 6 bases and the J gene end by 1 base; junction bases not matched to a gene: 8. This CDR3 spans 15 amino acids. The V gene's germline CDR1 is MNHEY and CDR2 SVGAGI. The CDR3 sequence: CASRLSGTDNYGYTF. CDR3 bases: TGTGCCAGCAGATTGTCCGGGACAGATAACTATGGCTACACCTTC.

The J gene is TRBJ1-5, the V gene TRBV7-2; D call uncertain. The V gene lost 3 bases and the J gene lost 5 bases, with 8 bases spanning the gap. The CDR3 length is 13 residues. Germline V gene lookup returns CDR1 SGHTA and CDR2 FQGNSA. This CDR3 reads CASSLQDYQPQHF. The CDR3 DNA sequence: TGTGCCAGCAGCTTGCAGGATTATCAGCCCCAGCATTTT.

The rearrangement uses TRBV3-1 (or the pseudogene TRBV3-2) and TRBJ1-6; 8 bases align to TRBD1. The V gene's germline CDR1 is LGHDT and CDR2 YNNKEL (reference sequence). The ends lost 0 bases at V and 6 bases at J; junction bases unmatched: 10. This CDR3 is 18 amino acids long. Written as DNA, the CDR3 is TGTGCCAGCAGCCAAGATAGGGGAACCGGGACAGGTAATTCACCCCTCCACTTT. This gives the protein CASSQDRGTGTGNSPLHF.

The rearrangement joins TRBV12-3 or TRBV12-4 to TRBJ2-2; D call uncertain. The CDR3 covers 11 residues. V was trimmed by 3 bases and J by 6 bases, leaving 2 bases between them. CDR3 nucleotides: TGTGCCAGCAGTTTCTCCGGGGAGCTGTTTTTT. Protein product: CASSFSGELFF.

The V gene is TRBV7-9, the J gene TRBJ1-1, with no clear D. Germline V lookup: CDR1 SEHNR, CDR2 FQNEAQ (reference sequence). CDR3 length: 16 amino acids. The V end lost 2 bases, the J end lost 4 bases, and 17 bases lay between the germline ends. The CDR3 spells CASSLRLASKITEAFF. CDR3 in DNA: TGTGCCAGCAGCTTACGACTGGCCTCGAAGATCACTGAAGCTTTCTTT. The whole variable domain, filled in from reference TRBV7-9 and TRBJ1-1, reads DTGVSQNPRHKITKRGQNVTFRCDPISEHNRLYWYRQTLGQGPEFLTYFQNEAQLEKSRLLSDRFSAERPKGSFSTLEIQRTEQGDSAMYLCASSLRLASKITEAFFGQGTRLTVV.

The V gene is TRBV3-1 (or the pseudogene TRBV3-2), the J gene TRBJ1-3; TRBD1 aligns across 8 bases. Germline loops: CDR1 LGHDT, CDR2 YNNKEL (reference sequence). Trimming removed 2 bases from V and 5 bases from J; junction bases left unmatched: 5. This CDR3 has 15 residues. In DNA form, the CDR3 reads TGTGCCAGCAGCCAACGGACAGGGTCTCGAAACACCATATATTTT. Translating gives CASSQRTGSRNTIYF.

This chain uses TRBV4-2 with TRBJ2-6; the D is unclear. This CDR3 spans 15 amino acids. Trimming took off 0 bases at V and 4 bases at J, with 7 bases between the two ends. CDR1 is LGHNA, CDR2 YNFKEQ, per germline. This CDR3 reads CASSQDLLGANVLTF. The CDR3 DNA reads TGTGCCAGCAGCCAAGATTTGTTAGGGGCCAACGTCCTGACTTTC.

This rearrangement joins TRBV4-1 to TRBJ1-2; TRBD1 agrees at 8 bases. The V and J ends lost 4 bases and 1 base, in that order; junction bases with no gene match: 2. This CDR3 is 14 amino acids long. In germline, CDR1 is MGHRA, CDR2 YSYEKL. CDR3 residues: CASSPDRGNYGYTF. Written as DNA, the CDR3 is TGCGCCAGCAGCCCCGACAGGGGTAACTATGGCTACACCTTC.

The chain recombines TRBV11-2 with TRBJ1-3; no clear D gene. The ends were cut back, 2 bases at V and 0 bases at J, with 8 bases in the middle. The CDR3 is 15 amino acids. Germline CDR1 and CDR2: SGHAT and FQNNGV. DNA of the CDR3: TGTGCCAGCAGCTTACTGCCAGACTCTGGAAACACCATATATTTT. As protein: CASSLLPDSGNTIYF.

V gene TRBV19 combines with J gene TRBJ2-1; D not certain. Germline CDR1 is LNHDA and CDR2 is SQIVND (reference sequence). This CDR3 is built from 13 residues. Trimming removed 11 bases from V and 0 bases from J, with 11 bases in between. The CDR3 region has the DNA TGTGCCGCGGCCCCTAGCTCCTACAATGAGCAGTTCTTC. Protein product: CAAAPSSYNEQFF.

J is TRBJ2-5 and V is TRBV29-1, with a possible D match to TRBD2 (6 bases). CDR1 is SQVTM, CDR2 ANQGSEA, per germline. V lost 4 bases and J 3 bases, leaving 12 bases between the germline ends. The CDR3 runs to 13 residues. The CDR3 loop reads CSVGAGPEETQYF. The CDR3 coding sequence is TGCAGCGTTGGAGCGGGTCCAGAAGAGACCCAGTACTTC.

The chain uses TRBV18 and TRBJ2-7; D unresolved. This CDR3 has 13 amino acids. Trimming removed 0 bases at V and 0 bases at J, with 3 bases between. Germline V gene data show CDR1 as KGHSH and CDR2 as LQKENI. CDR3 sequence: CASSPPYSYEQYF. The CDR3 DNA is TGTGCCAGCTCACCACCTTACTCCTACGAGCAGTACTTC.

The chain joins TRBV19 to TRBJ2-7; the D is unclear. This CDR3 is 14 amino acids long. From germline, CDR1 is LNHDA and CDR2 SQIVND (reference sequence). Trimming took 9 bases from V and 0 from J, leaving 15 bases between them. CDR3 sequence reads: CASRQTHSSYEQYF. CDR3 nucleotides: TGTGCCAGCCGGCAGACCCATAGCTCCTACGAGCAGTACTTC.

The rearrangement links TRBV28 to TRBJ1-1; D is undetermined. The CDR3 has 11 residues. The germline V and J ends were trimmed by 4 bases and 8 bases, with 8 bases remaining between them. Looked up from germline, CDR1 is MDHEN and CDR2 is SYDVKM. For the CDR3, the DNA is TGTGCCAGCAGTTCTTGGATGGAAGCTTTCTTT. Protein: CASSSWMEAFF. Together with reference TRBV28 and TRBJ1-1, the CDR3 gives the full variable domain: DVKVTQSSRYLVKRTGEKVFLECVQDMDHENMFWYRQDPGLGLRLIYFSYDVKMKEKGDIPEGYSVSREKKERFSLILESASTNQTSMYLCASSSWMEAFFGQGTRLTVV.

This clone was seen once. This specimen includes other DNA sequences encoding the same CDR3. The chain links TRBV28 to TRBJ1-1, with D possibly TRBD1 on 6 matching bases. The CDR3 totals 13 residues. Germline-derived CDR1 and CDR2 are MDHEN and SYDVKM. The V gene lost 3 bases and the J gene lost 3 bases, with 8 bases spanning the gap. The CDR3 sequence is CASSLDRDTEAFF. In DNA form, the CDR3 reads TGTGCCAGCAGTTTGGACAGAGACACTGAAGCTTTCTTT.

Here the CDR3 reads CASSFLEGGHEQYF. CDR3 coding DNA: TGCGCCAGCAGCTTTTTGGAGGGCGGCCACGAGCAGTACTTC. The rearrangement uses TRBV5-1 and TRBJ2-7, with a tentative D call TRBD2 (6 bases). Germline assignment: CDR1 SGHRS and CDR2 YFSETQ. Trimming took 2 bases from V and 5 from J, leaving 14 bases between them. This CDR3 spans 14 amino acids.

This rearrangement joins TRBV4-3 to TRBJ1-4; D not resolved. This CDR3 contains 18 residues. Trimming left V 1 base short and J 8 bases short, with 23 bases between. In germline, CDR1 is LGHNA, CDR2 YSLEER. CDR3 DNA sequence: TGCGCCAGCAGCCAAGCCGACGCGAGAAAGGGTTGGGTCGAAAAACTGTTTTTT. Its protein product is CASSQADARKGWVEKLFF.

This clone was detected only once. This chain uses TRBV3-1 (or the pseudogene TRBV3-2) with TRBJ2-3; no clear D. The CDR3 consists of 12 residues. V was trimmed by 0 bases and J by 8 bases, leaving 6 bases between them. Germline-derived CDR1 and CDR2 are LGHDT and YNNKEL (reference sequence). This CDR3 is CASSQESTTQYF. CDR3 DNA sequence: TGTGCCAGCAGCCAAGAATCCACTACGCAGTATTTT.

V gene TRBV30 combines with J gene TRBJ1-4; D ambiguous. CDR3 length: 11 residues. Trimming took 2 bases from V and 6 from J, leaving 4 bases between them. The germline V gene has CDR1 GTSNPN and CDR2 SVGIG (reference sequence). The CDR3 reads CAWSLDEKLFF. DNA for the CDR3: TGTGCCTGGAGTCTCGATGAAAAACTGTTTTTT. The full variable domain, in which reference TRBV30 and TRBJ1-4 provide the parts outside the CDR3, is SQTIHQWPATLVQPVGSPLSLECTVEGTSNPNLYWYRQAAGRGLQLLFYSVGIGQISSEVPQNLSASRPQDRQFILSSKKLLLSDSGFYLCAWSLDEKLFFGSGTQLSVL.

CDR3: CASSLGYSDTQYF. CDR3 nucleotide sequence: TGCGCCAGCAGCTTGGGCTACTCAGATACGCAGTATTTT. The rearrangement joins TRBV5-1 to TRBJ2-3; D is unclear. Trimming left V 0 bases short and J 4 bases short, with 6 bases between. Germline V gene lookup returns CDR1 SGHRS and CDR2 YFSETQ. CDR3 length equals 13 residues.

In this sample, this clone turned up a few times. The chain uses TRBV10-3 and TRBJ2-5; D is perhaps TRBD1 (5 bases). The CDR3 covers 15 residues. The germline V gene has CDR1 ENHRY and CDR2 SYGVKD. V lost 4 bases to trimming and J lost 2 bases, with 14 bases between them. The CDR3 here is CAISVSDSPQETQYF. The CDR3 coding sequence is TGTGCCATCAGTGTCTCAGACAGTCCACAAGAGACCCAGTACTTC.

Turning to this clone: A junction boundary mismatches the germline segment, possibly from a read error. The CDR3 loop reads CATSRDGATGTAINF. In nucleotides, the CDR3 is TGTGCCACCAGCAGAGATGGGGCAACCGGGACAGCGATTAACTTC. The rearrangement links TRBV15 to TRBJ2-7; 7 bases match TRBD1. This CDR3 spans 15 amino acids. Germline CDR1 is LNHNV and CDR2 is YYDKDF (reference sequence).

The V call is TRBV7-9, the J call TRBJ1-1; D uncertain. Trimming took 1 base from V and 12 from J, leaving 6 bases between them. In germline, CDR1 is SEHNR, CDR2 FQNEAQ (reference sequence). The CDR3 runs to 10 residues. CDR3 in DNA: TGTGCCAGCAGCTTAGGTAGTTCTTTCTTT. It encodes CASSLGSSFF.

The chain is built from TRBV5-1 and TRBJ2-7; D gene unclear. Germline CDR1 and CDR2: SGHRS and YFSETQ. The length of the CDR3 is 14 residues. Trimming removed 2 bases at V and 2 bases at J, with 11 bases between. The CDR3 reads CASSFAAGTYEQYF. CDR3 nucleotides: TGCGCCAGCAGCTTTGCTGCCGGAACCTACGAGCAGTACTTC. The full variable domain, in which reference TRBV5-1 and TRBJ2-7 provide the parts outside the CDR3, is KAGVTQTPRYLIKTRGQQVTLSCSPISGHRSVSWYQQTPGQGLQFLFEYFSETQRNKGNFPGRFSGRQFSNSRSEMNVSTLELGDSALYLCASSFAAGTYEQYFGPGTRLTVT.

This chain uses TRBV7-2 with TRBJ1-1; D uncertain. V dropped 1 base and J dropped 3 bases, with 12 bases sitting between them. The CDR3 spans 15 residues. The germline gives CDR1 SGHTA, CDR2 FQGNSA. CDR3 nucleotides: TGTGCCAGCAGCTTAGGGGTTCGCGTATACACTGAAGCTTTCTTT. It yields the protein CASSLGVRVYTEAFF.

CDR3 DNA: TGTGCCAGCAGTTCCGCAGGGGGGGACCAGCCCCAGCATTTT. It specifies CASSSAGGDQPQHF. The V gene is TRBV6-5, the J gene TRBJ1-5; 7 bases agree with TRBD1. The germline CDR1 and CDR2 sequences are MNHEY and SVGAGI. The CDR3 has 14 amino acids. With 4 bases clipped from V and 7 bases from J, the junction kept 7 bases outside the gene matches.

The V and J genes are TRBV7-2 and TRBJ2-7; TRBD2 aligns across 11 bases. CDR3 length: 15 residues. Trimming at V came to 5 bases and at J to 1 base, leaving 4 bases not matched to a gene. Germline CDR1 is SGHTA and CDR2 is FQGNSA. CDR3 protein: CASSATSGISYEQYF. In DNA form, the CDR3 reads TGTGCCAGCAGCGCGACTAGCGGGATATCCTACGAGCAGTACTTC.

The CDR3 region has the DNA TGCGCCAGCAGCAAGGAAGCGGGAGTAGGGGGCAATGAGCAGTTCTTC. Protein sequence: CASSKEAGVGGNEQFF. The V and J genes are TRBV5-1 and TRBJ2-1; 8 bases are shared with TRBD2. CDR1 and CDR2 from the germline V gene are SGHRS and YFSETQ. The CDR3 runs to 16 residues. J lost 6 bases, V lost 4 bases, and 12 bases had no gene match.